This TCR beta chain was obtained from a study of control samples from healthy donors and cancer patients. Clones were sequenced by immunoSEQ multiplex PCR, and TCRdb holds only the in-frame ones, with some missing. Its listing shows some 190,000 clones. The CDR3 length is 14 residues. V was clipped by 0 bases and J by 4 bases, with 7 bases between them. Germline CDR1 and CDR2: SEHNR and FQNEAQ (reference sequence). Material: blood. The receptor was derived from a woman aged 25 to 39 in good health. The chain couples TRBV7-9 to TRBJ2-1; no clear D. CDR3 sequence (DNA): TGTGCCAGCAGCTTAGCGAGTCAATACAATGAGCAGTTCTTC. Its translation: CASSLASQYNEQFF.